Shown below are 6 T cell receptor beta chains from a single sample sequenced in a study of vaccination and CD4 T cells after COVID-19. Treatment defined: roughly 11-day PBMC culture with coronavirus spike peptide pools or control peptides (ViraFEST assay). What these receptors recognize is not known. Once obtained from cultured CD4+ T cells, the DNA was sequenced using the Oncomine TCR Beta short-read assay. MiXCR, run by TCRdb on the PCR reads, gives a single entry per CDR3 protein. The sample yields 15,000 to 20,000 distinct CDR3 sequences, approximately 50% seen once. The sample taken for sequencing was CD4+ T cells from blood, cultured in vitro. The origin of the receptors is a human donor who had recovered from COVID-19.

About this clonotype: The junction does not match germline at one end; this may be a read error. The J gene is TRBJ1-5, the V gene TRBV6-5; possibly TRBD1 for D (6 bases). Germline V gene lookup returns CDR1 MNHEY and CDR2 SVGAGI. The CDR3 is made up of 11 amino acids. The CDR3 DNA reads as TGTGCCAGCAGTTTGACAGGAGCCCACCATTTT. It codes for CASSLTGAHHF.

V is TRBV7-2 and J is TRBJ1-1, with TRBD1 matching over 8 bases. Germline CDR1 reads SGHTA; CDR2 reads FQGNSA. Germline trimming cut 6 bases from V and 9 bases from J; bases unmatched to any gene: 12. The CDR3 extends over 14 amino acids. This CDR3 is CASRTGTGSIKAFF. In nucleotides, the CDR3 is TGTGCCAGCAGGACCGGGACAGGAAGCATAAAAGCTTTCTTT. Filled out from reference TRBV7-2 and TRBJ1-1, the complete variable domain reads GAGVSQSPSNKVTEKGKDVELRCDPISGHTALYWYRQSLGQGLEFLIYFQGNSAPDKSGLPSDRFSAERTGGSVSTLTIQRTQQEDSAVYLCASRTGTGSIKAFFGQGTRLTVV.

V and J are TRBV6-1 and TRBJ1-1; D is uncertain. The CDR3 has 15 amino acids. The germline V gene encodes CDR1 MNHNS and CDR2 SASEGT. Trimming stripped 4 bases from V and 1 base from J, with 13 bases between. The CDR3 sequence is CASSATPSGNTEAFF. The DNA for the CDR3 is TGTGCCAGCAGTGCAACTCCTAGTGGGAACACTGAAGCTTTCTTT.

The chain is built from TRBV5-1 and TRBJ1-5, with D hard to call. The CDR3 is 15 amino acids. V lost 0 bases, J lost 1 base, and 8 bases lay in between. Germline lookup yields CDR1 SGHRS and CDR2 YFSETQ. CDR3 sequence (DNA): TGCGCCAGCAGCTTGGAACCGGACAGCAATCAGCCCCAGCATTTT. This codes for CASSLEPDSNQPQHF.

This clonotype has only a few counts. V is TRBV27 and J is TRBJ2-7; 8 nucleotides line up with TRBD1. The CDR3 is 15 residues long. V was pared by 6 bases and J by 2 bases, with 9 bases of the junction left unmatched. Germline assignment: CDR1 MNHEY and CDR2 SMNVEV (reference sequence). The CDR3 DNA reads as TGTGCCAGCAGAACCAGTGCGGGACAGGCCTACGAGCAGTACTTC. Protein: CASRTSAGQAYEQYF.

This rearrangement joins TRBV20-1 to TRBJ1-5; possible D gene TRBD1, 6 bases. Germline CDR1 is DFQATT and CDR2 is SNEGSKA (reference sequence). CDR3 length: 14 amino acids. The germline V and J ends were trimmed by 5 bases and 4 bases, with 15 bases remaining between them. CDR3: CSALQGIGNQPQHF. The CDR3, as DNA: TGCAGTGCTCTACAGGGCATCGGAAATCAGCCCCAGCATTTT.